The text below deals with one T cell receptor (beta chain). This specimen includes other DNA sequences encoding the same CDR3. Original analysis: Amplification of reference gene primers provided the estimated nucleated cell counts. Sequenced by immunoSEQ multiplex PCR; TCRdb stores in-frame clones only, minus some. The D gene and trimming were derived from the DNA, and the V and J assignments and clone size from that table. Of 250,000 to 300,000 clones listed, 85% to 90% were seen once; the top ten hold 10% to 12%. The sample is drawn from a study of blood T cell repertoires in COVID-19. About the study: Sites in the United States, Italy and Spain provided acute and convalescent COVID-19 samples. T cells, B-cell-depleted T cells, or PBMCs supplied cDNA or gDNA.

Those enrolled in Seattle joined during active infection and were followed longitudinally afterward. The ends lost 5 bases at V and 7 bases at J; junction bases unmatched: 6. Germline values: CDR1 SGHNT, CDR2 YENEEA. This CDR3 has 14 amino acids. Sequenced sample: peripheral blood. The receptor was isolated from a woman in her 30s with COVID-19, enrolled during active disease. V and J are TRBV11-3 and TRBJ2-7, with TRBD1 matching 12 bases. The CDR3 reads CASSLGQGAGEQYF. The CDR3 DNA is TGTGCCAGCAGCCTGGGACAGGGGGCGGGGGAGCAGTACTTC.